This TCR beta chain was captured in a study of patients and donors after allogeneic stem cell transplantation. TCRdb re-analysed the RT-PCR reads in MiXCR, keeping a single row per CDR3 protein. The repertoire holds 30,000 to 40,000 distinct CDR3 sequences, with roughly a third as singletons. About this clonotype itself: Its ends do not fully match the called genes, so a read error is possible.

The V gene's germline CDR1 is MNHNS and CDR2 SASEGT. The CDR3 contains 16 residues. The receptor comes from a human donor who was either an allogeneic HSCT recipient or a stem cell or donor lymphocyte infusion donor (not recorded which). It is not recorded whose cells these are; they may come from a transplant donor. The rearrangement links TRBV6-1 to TRBJ2-1, with D possibly TRBD2 on 6 matching bases. Sequenced input: blood, either unsorted or a sorted T cell fraction (not recorded which). In DNA, the CDR3 is TGTGCCAGCAGTCGTCTCGTGGGCGCGGACTACGATGAGCAGTTCTTC. Translation: CASSRLVGADYDEQFF.